The present entry profiles one TCR beta chain with its context. Each sample's input was 250 ng genomic DNA, roughly 38,000 genome equivalents. The sample is drawn from a study of T cell clusters in autoimmune cytopenias. TRB rearrangements were amplified by touch-down multiplex PCR with mixed TRB-A/B primers. With the multiplex PCR reads reprocessed, TCRdb shows one record per CDR3 protein and no DNA. Found here are 6,000 or so distinct CDR3 sequences; the top ten clones hold around 7%. The CDR3 totals 16 residues. Germline loops: CDR1 SGHRS, CDR2 YFSETQ. This sample also appeared in a second study, on T cell repertoires in aging, cancer and after chemotherapy. Turning to that study: Repeat sampling of healthy donors over several months to years showed clear clonal overlap. Untreated cancer patients had significantly lower blood TCR diversity than age-matched healthy donors. Immunological memory after chemotherapy cannot be judged from the repertoire data.

The V gene is TRBV5-1, the J gene TRBJ2-7; TCRdb outputs TRBD1, but without DNA this stays unchecked. Sequencing input: peripheral blood. The receptor was derived from a human donor in good health. The CDR3 here is CASSAVPDRATYEQYF.